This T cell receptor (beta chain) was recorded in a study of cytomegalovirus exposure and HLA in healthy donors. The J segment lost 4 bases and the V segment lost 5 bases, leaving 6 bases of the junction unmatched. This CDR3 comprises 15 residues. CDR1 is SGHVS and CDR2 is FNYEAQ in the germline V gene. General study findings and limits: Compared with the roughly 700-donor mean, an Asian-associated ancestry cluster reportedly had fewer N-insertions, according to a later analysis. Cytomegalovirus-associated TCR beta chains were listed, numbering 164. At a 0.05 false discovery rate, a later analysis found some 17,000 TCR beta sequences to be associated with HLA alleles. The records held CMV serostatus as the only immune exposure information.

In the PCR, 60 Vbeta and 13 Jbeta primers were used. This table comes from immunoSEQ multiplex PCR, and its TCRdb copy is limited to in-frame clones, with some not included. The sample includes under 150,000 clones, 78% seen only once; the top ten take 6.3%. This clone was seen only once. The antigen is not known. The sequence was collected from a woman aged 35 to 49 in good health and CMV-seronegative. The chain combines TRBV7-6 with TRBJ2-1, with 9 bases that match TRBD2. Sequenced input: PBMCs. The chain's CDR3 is CASSPGTSPYNEQFF. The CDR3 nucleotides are TGTGCCAGCAGCCCGGGGACTAGCCCATACAATGAGCAGTTCTTC.